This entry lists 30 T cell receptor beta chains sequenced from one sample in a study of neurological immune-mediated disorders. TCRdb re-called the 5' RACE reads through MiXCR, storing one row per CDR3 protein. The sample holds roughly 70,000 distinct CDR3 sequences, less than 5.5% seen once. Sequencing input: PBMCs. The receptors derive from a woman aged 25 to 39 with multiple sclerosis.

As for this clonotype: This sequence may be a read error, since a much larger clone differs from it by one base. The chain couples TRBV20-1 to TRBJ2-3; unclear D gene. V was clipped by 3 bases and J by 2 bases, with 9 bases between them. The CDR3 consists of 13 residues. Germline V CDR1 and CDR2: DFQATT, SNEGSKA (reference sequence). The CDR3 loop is CSASKPLTDTQYF. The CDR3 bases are TGCAGTGCTAGTAAGCCCCTCACAGATACGCAGTATTTT.

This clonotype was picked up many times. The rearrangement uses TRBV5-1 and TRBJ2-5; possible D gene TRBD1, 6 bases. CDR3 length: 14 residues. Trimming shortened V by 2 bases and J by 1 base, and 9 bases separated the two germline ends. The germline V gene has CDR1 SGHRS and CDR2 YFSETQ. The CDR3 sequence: CASSFTGLQETQYF. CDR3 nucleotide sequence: TGCGCCAGCAGCTTTACAGGGCTCCAAGAGACCCAGTACTTC.

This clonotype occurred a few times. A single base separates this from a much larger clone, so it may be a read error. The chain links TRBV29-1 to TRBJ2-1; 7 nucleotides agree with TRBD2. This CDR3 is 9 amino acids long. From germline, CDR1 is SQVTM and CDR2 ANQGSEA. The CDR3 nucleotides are TGCAGAGCGGGACGAGAGCAGTTCTTC. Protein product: CRAGREQFF.

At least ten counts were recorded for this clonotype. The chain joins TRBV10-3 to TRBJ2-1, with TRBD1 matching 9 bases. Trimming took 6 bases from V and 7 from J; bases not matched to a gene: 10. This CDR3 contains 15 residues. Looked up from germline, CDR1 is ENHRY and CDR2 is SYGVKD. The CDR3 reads CAISAPGQGSNEQFF. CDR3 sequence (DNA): TGTGCCATCAGCGCCCCGGGACAGGGCTCGAATGAGCAGTTCTTC.

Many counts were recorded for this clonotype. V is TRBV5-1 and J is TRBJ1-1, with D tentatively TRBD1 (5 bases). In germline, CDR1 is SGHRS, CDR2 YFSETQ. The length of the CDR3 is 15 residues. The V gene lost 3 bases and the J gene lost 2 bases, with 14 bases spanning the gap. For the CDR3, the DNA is TGCGCCAGCAGCTGGGTGACAGACAGAAACACTGAAGCTTTCTTT. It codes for CASSWVTDRNTEAFF.

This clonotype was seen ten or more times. As DNA, the CDR3 is TGTGCCAGCAGTCTAAAGGGGGCGCCGAACACTGAAGCTTTCTTT. Translated: CASSLKGAPNTEAFF. The V and J genes are TRBV27 and TRBJ1-1, with 7 bases identical to TRBD1. Germline CDR1 reads MNHEY; CDR2 reads SMNVEV (reference sequence). CDR3 length equals 15 residues. Unmatched junction bases numbered 7, after V lost 5 bases and J lost 1 base.

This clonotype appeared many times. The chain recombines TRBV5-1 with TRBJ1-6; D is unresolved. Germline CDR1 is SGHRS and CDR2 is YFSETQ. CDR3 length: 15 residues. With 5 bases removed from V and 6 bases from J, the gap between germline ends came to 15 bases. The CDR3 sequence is CASSFDLTTNSPLHF. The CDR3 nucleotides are TGCGCCAGCAGTTTTGACTTAACAACTAATTCACCCCTCCACTTT.

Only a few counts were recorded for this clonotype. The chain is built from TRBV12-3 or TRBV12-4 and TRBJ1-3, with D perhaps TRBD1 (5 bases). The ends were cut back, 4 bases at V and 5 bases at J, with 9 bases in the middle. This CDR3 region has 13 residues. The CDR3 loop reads CASSWDGRNTIYF. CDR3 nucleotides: TGTGCCAGCAGTTGGGACGGTCGAAACACCATATATTTT.

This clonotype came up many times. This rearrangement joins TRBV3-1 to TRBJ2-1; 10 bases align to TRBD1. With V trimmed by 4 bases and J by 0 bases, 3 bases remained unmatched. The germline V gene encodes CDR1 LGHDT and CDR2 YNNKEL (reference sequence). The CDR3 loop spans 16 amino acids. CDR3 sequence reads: CASSRDRGLSYNEQFF. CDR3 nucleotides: TGTGCCAGCAGCCGAGACAGGGGGCTCTCCTACAATGAGCAGTTCTTC.

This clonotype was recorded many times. The CDR3 protein is CSARVGSTYGYTF. The DNA for the CDR3 is TGCAGTGCTAGAGTCGGGAGTACCTATGGCTACACCTTC. The chain has TRBV20-1 and TRBJ1-2, with D uncertain. V gave up 1 base and J gave up 4 bases, with 10 bases separating them. This CDR3 region has 13 residues. CDR1 is DFQATT, CDR2 SNEGSKA, per germline (reference sequence).

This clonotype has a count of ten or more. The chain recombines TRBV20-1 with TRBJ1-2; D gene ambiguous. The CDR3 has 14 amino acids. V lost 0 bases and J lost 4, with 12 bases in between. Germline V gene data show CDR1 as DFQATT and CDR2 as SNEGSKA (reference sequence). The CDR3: CSARDYGQTYGYTF. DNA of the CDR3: TGCAGTGCTAGAGATTACGGGCAAACCTATGGCTACACCTTC.

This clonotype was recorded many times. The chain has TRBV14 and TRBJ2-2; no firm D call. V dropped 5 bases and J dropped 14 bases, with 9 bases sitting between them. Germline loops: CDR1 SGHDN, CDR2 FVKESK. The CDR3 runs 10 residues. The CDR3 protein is CASSTACLFF. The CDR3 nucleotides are TGTGCCAGCAGCACCGCTTGTCTGTTTTTT. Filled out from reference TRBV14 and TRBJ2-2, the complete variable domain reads EAGVTQFPSHSVIEKGQTVTLRCDPISGHDNLYWYRRVMGKEIKFLLHFVKESKQDESGMPNNRFLAERTGGTYSTLKVQPAELEDSGVYFCASSTACLFFGEGSRLTVL.

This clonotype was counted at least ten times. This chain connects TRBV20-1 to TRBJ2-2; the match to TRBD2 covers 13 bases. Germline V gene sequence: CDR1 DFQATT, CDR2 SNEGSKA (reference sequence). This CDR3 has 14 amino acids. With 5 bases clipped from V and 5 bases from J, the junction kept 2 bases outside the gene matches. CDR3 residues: CSAPTSGGTGELFF. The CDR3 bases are TGCAGTGCTCCGACTAGCGGGGGGACCGGGGAGCTGTTTTTT.

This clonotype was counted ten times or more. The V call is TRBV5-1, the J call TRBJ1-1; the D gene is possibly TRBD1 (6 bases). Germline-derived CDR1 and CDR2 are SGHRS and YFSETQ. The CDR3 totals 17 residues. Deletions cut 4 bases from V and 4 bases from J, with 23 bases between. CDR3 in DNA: TGCGCCAGCAGCCAAACCGTAAACAGGGTGTTGAGCACTGAAGCTTTCTTT. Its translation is CASSQTVNRVLSTEAFF.

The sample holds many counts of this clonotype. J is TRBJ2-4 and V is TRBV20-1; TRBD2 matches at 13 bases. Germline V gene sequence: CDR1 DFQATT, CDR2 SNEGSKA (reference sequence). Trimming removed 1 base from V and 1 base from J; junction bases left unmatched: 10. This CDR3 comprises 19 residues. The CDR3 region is CSARGQLAGGPSAKNIQYF. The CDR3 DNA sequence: TGCAGTGCTAGAGGTCAACTAGCGGGGGGGCCTTCGGCCAAAAACATTCAGTACTTC.

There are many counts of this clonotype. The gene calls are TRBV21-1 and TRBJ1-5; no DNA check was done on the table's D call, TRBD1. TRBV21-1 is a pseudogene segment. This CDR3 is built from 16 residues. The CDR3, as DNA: TGTGCCAGCAGCAGGGACAGACCCTATAGCAATCAGCCCCAGCATTTT. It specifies CASSRDRPYSNQPQHF.

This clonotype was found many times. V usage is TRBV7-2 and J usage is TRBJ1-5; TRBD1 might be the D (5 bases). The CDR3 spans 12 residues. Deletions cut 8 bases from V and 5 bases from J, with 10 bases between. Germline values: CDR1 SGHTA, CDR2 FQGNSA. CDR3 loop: CASPREDQPQHF. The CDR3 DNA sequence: TGTGCCAGCCCCAGGGAGGATCAGCCCCAGCATTTT.

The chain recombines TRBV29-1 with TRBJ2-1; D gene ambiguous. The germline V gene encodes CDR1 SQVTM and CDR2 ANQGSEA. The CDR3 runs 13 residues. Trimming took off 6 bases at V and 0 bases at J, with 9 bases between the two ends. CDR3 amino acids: CSVRRGSYNEQFF. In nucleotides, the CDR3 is TGCAGCGTCCGAAGAGGCTCCTACAATGAGCAGTTCTTC.

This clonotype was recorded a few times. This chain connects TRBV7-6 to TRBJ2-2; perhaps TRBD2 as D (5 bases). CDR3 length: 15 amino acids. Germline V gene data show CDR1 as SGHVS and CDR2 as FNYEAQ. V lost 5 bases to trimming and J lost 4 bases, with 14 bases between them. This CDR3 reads CASSTTIPGTGELFF. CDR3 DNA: TGTGCCAGCAGCACGACTATCCCTGGCACCGGGGAGCTGTTTTTT.

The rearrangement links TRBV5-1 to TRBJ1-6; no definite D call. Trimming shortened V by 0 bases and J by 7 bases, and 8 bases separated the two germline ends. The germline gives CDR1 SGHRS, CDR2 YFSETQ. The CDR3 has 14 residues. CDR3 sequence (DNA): TGCGCCAGCAGCTTGGGAGAAAGCAATTCACCCCTCCACTTT. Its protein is CASSLGESNSPLHF.

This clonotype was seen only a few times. The CDR3 DNA is TGCGCCAGCAGCTACGGGACAGGGTCCACCTACGAGCAGTACTTC. It is translated as CASSYGTGSTYEQYF. This chain joins TRBV5-1 and TRBJ2-7; 9 positions match TRBD1. CDR1 is SGHRS, CDR2 YFSETQ, per germline. Trimming took 3 bases from V and 2 from J; bases not matched to a gene: 6. The CDR3 totals 15 residues.

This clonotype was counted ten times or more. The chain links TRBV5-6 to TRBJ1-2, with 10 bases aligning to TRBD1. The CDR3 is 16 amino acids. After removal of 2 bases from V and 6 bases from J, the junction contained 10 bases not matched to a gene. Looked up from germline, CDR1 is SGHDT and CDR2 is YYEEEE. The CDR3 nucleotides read TGTGCCAGCAGCTTCGCTCCTCGGACAGGGGGGAATGGCTACACCTTC. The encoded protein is CASSFAPRTGGNGYTF.

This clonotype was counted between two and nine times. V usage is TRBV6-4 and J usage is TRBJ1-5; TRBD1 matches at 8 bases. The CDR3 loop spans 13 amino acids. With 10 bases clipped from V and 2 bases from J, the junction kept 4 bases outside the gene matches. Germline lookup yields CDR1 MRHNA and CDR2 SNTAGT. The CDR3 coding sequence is TGTGCCACCGGACAGGGCGGCAATCAGCCCCAGCATTTT. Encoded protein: CATGQGGNQPQHF.

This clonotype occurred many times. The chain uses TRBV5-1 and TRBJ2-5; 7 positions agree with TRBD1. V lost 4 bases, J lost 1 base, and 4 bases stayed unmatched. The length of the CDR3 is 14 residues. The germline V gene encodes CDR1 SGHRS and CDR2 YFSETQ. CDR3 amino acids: CASSIGTVQETQYF. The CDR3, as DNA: TGCGCCAGCAGCATCGGGACAGTCCAAGAGACCCAGTACTTC.

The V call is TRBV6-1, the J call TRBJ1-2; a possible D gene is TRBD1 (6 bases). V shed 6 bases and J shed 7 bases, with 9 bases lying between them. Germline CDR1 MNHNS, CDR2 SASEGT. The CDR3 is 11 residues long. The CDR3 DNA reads TGTGCCAGCAGAACGGACAGTGGCTACACCTTC. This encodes CASRTDSGYTF.

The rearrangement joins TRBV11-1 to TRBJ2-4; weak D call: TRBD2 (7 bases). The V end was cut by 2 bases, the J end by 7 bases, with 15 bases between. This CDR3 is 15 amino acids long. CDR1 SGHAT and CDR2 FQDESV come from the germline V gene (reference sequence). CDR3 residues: CASSLSEGEGNIQYF. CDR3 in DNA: TGTGCCAGCAGCTTATCGGAGGGGGAGGGGAACATTCAGTACTTC.

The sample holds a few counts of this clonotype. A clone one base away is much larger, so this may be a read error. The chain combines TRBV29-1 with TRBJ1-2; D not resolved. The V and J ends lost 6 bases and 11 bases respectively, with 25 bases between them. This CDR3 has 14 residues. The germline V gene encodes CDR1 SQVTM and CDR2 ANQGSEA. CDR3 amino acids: CSVPSAETSLRYTF. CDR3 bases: TGCAGCGTCCCATCTGCCGAAACTTCTCTTCGGTACACCTTC.

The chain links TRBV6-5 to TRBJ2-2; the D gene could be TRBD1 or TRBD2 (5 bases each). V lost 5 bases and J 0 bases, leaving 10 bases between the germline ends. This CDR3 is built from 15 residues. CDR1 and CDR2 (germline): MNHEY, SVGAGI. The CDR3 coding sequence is TGTGCCAGCAGTATGGGGACGACGAACACCGGGGAGCTGTTTTTT. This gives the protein CASSMGTTNTGELFF.

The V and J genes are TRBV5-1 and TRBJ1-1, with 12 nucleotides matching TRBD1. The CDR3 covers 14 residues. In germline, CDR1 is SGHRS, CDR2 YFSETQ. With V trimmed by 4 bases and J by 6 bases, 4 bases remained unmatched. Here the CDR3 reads CASSAGQGAAEAFF. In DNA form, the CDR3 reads TGCGCCAGCAGCGCGGGACAGGGGGCCGCTGAAGCTTTCTTT. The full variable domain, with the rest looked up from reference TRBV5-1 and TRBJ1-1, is KAGVTQTPRYLIKTRGQQVTLSCSPISGHRSVSWYQQTPGQGLQFLFEYFSETQRNKGNFPGRFSGRQFSNSRSEMNVSTLELGDSALYLCASSAGQGAAEAFFGQGTRLTVV.

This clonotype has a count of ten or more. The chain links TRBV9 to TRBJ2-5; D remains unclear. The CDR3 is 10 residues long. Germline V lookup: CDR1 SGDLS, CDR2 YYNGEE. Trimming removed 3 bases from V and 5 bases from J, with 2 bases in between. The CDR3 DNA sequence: TGTGCCAGCAGCGGGGAGACCCAGTACTTC. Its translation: CASSGETQYF.